Below are 28 T cell receptor beta chains sequenced from a single sample in a study of blood T cell repertoires in COVID-19. Profiling relied on immunoSEQ multiplex PCR, and the TCRdb table lists in-frame clones only, not all of them. The sample consists of 250,000 to 350,000 clones, 80% to 90% of them appearing once. Specimen: peripheral blood. These receptors were obtained from an older woman with COVID-19, enrolled during active disease.

This clone appeared once. V usage is TRBV9 and J usage is TRBJ1-4; D is uncertain. Germline V gene data show CDR1 as SGDLS and CDR2 as YYNGEE. The length of the CDR3 is 14 residues. The germline V and J ends were trimmed by 0 bases and 0 bases, with 3 bases remaining between them. CDR3 loop: CASSVAATNEKLFF. The CDR3, as DNA: TGTGCCAGCAGCGTAGCTGCAACTAATGAAAAACTGTTTTTT.

This clone has only a few counts. The chain combines TRBV6-2 or TRBV6-3 with TRBJ1-1, with 7 positions matching TRBD1. V shed 5 bases, J shed 4 bases, and the junction held 10 bases outside the gene matches. The germline V gene has CDR1 MNHEY and CDR2 SVGEGT. The length of the CDR3 is 15 residues. The CDR3 region is CASSTTGAPGTEAFF. CDR3 in DNA: TGTGCCAGCAGTACAACAGGGGCCCCGGGCACTGAAGCTTTCTTT.

This chain joins TRBV2 and TRBJ1-4, with D tentatively TRBD1 (6 bases). Deletions cut 5 bases from V and 6 bases from J, with 13 bases between. This CDR3 comprises 14 residues. CDR1 and CDR2 (germline): SNHLY, FYNNEI. In DNA form, the CDR3 reads TGTGCCAGCAGTACCCCAGGGGCGGATGAAAAACTGTTTTTT. Translating gives CASSTPGADEKLFF.

The chain couples TRBV27 to TRBJ1-2, with no clear D. Germline assignment: CDR1 MNHEY and CDR2 SMNVEV (reference sequence). This CDR3 comprises 15 residues. V was pared by 0 bases and J by 2 bases, with 10 bases between. This CDR3 reads CASSLSQVPNYGYTF. DNA of the CDR3: TGTGCCAGCAGTTTATCCCAGGTACCCAACTATGGCTACACCTTC.

The chain combines TRBV4-1 with TRBJ2-7; TRBD1 aligns across 10 bases. The CDR3 is made up of 17 amino acids. Trimming removed 0 bases from V and 3 bases from J; junction bases left unmatched: 8. Germline V gives CDR1 MGHRA, CDR2 YSYEKL. CDR3 region: CASSQDTEGTGVYEQYF. The CDR3 DNA reads as TGCGCCAGCAGCCAAGATACTGAAGGGACAGGGGTCTACGAGCAGTACTTC.

The sample holds a few counts of this clone. This chain joins TRBV7-2 and TRBJ2-7, with D possibly matching TRBD2 (7 bases). V was clipped by 4 bases and J by 6 bases, with 10 bases between them. The CDR3 is 12 amino acids. The germline V gene encodes CDR1 SGHTA and CDR2 FQGNSA. CDR3 nucleotide sequence: TGTGCCAGCAGCTGGGGGGGCCGCGAGCAGTACTTC. Translation: CASSWGGREQYF.

The rearrangement links TRBV6-2 or TRBV6-3 to TRBJ1-2; 10 bases line up with TRBD1. Germline V lookup: CDR1 MNHEY, CDR2 SVGEGT. Unmatched junction bases numbered 6, after V lost 2 bases and J lost 3 bases. The CDR3 totals 16 residues. Here the CDR3 DNA reads TGTGCCAGCAGTTACGGGACAGGGGAAGCCCACTATGGCTACACCTTC. It codes for CASSYGTGEAHYGYTF.

V is TRBV7-2 and J is TRBJ1-3; D may be TRBD1 (5 bases). The germline CDR1 and CDR2 sequences are SGHTA and FQGNSA. The germline V and J ends were trimmed by 5 bases and 2 bases, with 10 bases remaining between them. The CDR3 loop spans 14 amino acids. DNA of the CDR3: TGTGCCAGCAGCAAGACAGTCCCTGGAAACACCATATATTTT. Residues: CASSKTVPGNTIYF.

This clone appeared once. The CDR3 reads CASSTPDRANSPLHF. CDR3 bases: TGTGCCAGCAGCACTCCCGACAGGGCGAATTCACCCCTCCACTTT. The rearrangement links TRBV27 to TRBJ1-6; 7 nucleotides match TRBD1. Germline V gene lookup returns CDR1 MNHEY and CDR2 SMNVEV (reference sequence). The CDR3 has 15 amino acids. V shed 6 bases, J shed 7 bases, and the junction held 9 bases outside the gene matches.

This clone has just a few counts. This chain joins TRBV4-1 and TRBJ1-4, with D possibly matching TRBD1 (6 bases). Trimming pared 0 bases from V and 8 bases from J, leaving 13 bases between. Germline V gene lookup returns CDR1 MGHRA and CDR2 YSYEKL. The CDR3 length is 15 residues. The CDR3: CASSQDAQGEEKLFF. CDR3 sequence (DNA): TGCGCCAGCAGCCAAGACGCACAGGGAGAGGAAAAACTGTTTTTT.

The gene calls are TRBV9 and TRBJ1-1; D gene uncertain. Germline CDR1 reads SGDLS; CDR2 reads YYNGEE. V gave up 0 bases and J gave up 5 bases, with 8 bases separating them. The CDR3 covers 13 residues. DNA of the CDR3: TGTGCCAGCAGCGTAGGATCGCGAACTGAAGCTTTCTTT. Translation gives CASSVGSRTEAFF.

This sequence joins TRBV12-5 and TRBJ2-5; 8 bases match TRBD2. V lost 6 bases, J lost 4 bases, and 7 bases stayed unmatched. CDR3 length: 14 residues. Germline V gene data show CDR1 as LGHNT and CDR2 as FRNRAP. The CDR3 protein is CASGQTSGGETQYF. In nucleotides, the CDR3 is TGTGCTAGTGGCCAAACTAGCGGCGGAGAGACCCAGTACTTC. Supplemented by reference TRBV12-5 and TRBJ2-5, the full variable domain reads DARVTQTPRHKVTEMGQEVTMRCQPILGHNTVFWYRQTMMQGLELLAYFRNRAPLDDSGMPKDRFSAEMPDATLATLKIQPSEPRDSAVYFCASGQTSGGETQYFGPGTRLLVL.

This clone occurred many times. The genes are TRBV7-2 and TRBJ2-1; 13 positions match TRBD2. There are 16 residues in the CDR3. Unmatched junction bases numbered 11, after V lost 5 bases and J lost 10 bases. The germline V gene has CDR1 SGHTA and CDR2 FQGNSA. The CDR3 DNA reads as TGTGCCAGCAGCCCGGGGGATCCGGGACTAGCGGGGGAGCAGTTCTTC. Translating gives CASSPGDPGLAGEQFF.

J is TRBJ1-2 and V is TRBV10-3; D perhaps matches TRBD1 (6 bases). V lost 10 bases and J 7 bases, leaving 10 bases between the germline ends. This CDR3 spans 10 amino acids. Germline CDR1 ENHRY, CDR2 SYGVKD. The CDR3 loop reads CATGGLGYTF. In DNA form, the CDR3 reads TGTGCCACGGGGGGCCTTGGCTACACCTTC.

The V and J genes are TRBV6-5 and TRBJ2-7; D possibly corresponds to TRBD2 (6 bases). The V and J ends lost 5 bases and 3 bases respectively, with 14 bases between them. The CDR3 contains 14 residues. CDR1 is MNHEY, CDR2 SVGAGI, per germline. CDR3 nucleotide sequence: TGTGCCAGCAGTCCACCCCGGACTAACTACGAGCAGTACTTC. Residues: CASSPPRTNYEQYF.

The V and J genes are TRBV18 and TRBJ2-3; 7 bases agree with TRBD1. The CDR3 is made up of 16 amino acids. Germline V lookup: CDR1 KGHSH, CDR2 LQKENI. V shed 3 bases, J shed 3 bases, and the junction held 9 bases outside the gene matches. In DNA form, the CDR3 reads TGTGCCAGCTCACCGACGGGACAGCCGGAGACAGATACGCAGTATTTT. Translating gives CASSPTGQPETDTQYF. Full variable domain (outside the CDR3, taken from reference TRBV18 and TRBJ2-3): NAGVMQNPRHLVRRRGQEARLRCSPMKGHSHVYWYRQLPEEGLKFMVYLQKENIIDESGMPKERFSAEFPKEGPSILRIQQVVRGDSAAYFCASSPTGQPETDTQYFGPGTRLTVL.

This clone was observed many times. This chain links TRBV6-5 with TRBJ2-7, with 9 positions matching TRBD1. After removal of 8 bases from V and 6 bases from J, the junction contained 5 bases not matched to a gene. The CDR3 length is 12 residues. CDR1 is MNHEY and CDR2 is SVGAGI in the germline V gene. The CDR3 sequence: CASGRGQGEQYF. DNA for the CDR3: TGTGCCAGCGGCAGGGGACAGGGCGAGCAGTACTTC.

The chain couples TRBV19 to TRBJ1-1, with 7 bases identical to TRBD1. V dropped 7 bases and J dropped 1; count of bases not matched to a gene: 6. Germline V gives CDR1 LNHDA, CDR2 SQIVND (reference sequence). The CDR3 covers 14 residues. CDR3 nucleotide sequence: TGTGCCAGTAAGAACAGGGGAACGAACACTGAAGCTTTCTTT. Its translation is CASKNRGTNTEAFF.

This sequence joins TRBV5-1 and TRBJ1-4; tentatively, D is TRBD1 (5 bases). Germline CDR1 reads SGHRS; CDR2 reads YFSETQ. V dropped 4 bases and J dropped 5 bases, with 15 bases sitting between them. The length of the CDR3 is 15 residues. CDR3 DNA: TGCGCCAGCAGCCGGGTGGGCCAGGGAAATGAAAAACTGTTTTTT. Its translation: CASSRVGQGNEKLFF.

The V call is TRBV27, the J call TRBJ2-6; 8 positions match TRBD2. The ends lost 8 bases at V and 0 bases at J; junction bases unmatched: 9. Germline V gene sequence: CDR1 MNHEY, CDR2 SMNVEV (reference sequence). The CDR3 consists of 17 residues. The CDR3 DNA follows: TGTGCCAGCGCTTTGGCTAGCGGGTACTCTGGGGCCAACGTCCTGACTTTC. Translating it yields CASALASGYSGANVLTF.

This chain connects TRBV6-2 or TRBV6-3 to TRBJ2-1, with 9 bases matching TRBD2. Germline V gene sequence: CDR1 MNHEY, CDR2 SVGEGT. The CDR3 runs 17 residues. V trimming: 6 bases; J trimming: 5 bases; junction bases outside the gene matches: 14. The CDR3 bases are TGTGCCAGCAGCTCCGGAATCTTAGCGGGGGAAAACAATGAGCAGTTCTTC. It translates to CASSSGILAGENNEQFF.

The chain has TRBV3-1 (or the pseudogene TRBV3-2) and TRBJ2-2, with TRBD1 matching over 8 bases. This CDR3 is 14 amino acids long. The germline V gene encodes CDR1 LGHDT and CDR2 YNNKEL (reference sequence). The V segment lost 2 bases and the J segment 5 bases; nucleotides outside the gene matches: 1. DNA for the CDR3: TGTGCCAGCAGCCAACAGGGGGCTACCGGGGAGCTGTTTTTT. It encodes CASSQQGATGELFF.

The chain combines TRBV6-5 with TRBJ2-7; D perhaps matches TRBD2 (6 bases). The length of the CDR3 is 13 residues. In germline, CDR1 is MNHEY, CDR2 SVGAGI. Trimming took 6 bases from V and 3 from J, leaving 12 bases between them. In DNA, the CDR3 is TGTGCCAGCAGGGAGGGGAATGACTACGAGCAGTACTTC. This translates into CASREGNDYEQYF.

The chain employs TRBV4-1 and TRBJ2-2; 10 nucleotides match TRBD1. The V gene's germline CDR1 is MGHRA and CDR2 YSYEKL. This CDR3 contains 16 residues. The junction had 7 bases not matched to a gene; V was cut back by 3 bases and J by 6 bases. For the CDR3, the DNA is TGCGCCAGCAGCCAGGCCGGACAGGGGGGGGCCGGGGAGCTGTTTTTT. Protein sequence: CASSQAGQGGAGELFF.

Only one count was recorded for this clone. V is TRBV29-1 and J is TRBJ1-4; a possible D gene is TRBD1 (5 bases). Germline loops: CDR1 SQVTM, CDR2 ANQGSEA. V shed 3 bases and J shed 8 bases, with 13 bases lying between them. The CDR3 consists of 13 residues. This CDR3 reads CSVEGQGSEKLFF. In DNA form, the CDR3 reads TGCAGCGTTGAGGGGCAGGGTAGCGAAAAACTGTTTTTT.

A single count supports this clone. The rearrangement uses TRBV5-1 and TRBJ2-5, with 9 bases that match TRBD2. There are 15 residues in the CDR3. Germline values: CDR1 SGHRS, CDR2 YFSETQ. Germline trimming cut 8 bases from V and 4 bases from J; bases unmatched to any gene: 12. The CDR3 region is CASKNSGTSPETQYF. As DNA, the CDR3 is TGCGCCAGTAAAAATTCCGGGACTAGCCCAGAGACCCAGTACTTC.

The chain has TRBV18 and TRBJ2-7; 10 bases are shared with TRBD1. This CDR3 comprises 15 residues. Germline CDR1 reads KGHSH; CDR2 reads LQKENI. The ends lost 3 bases at V and 1 base at J; junction bases unmatched: 3. This CDR3 is CASSPGQGMSYEQYF. Written as DNA, the CDR3 is TGTGCCAGCTCACCGGGACAGGGGATGTCCTACGAGCAGTACTTC. The full variable domain, rest sourced from reference TRBV18 and TRBJ2-7, is NAGVMQNPRHLVRRRGQEARLRCSPMKGHSHVYWYRQLPEEGLKFMVYLQKENIIDESGMPKERFSAEFPKEGPSILRIQQVVRGDSAAYFCASSPGQGMSYEQYFGPGTRLTVT.

The chain recombines TRBV19 with TRBJ2-1; maybe TRBD2 (7 bases). V lost 7 bases and J 9 bases, leaving 19 bases between the germline ends. This CDR3 spans 14 amino acids. CDR1 is LNHDA, CDR2 SQIVND, per germline (reference sequence). CDR3 sequence: CASTPGRGAGEQFF. In DNA form, the CDR3 reads TGTGCCAGTACCCCTGGCCGGGGGGCAGGTGAGCAGTTCTTC.